One TCR beta chain is described in this entry. Its antigen is not yet known. Base qualities are not provided; no much larger clone lies one nucleotide away. The data are from a study of T cell changes during pregnancy in multiple sclerosis (dated 2019 in TCRdb). Study-level background: The study examined how the T cell repertoire changed over the course of pregnancy in women with multiple sclerosis.

Libraries were prepared through the immunoSEQ multiplex PCR assay. As stored in TCRdb, this immuneACCESS dataset retains in-frame rearrangements with V and J assigned. A fraction of the clones does not appear; measured against another copy, unresolved V genes explain less than half of the discrepancy, and the remainder lacks a known reason. The sample includes approximately 53,000 clones, with roughly 92% observed a single time. The ten largest make up around 0.76% of the sample. Counted from cysteine to phenylalanine, this CDR3 has 13 amino acids. Only CDR3 DNA is held: 39 bases, read in frame from base 1. CDR1 and CDR2 (MNHNY, SVGAGI) derive from the germline V gene (reference sequence). V ends up 5 bases short and J 5 bases short, with an unmatched junction base count of 5.

The sequence joins TRBV6-6 to TRBJ2-5, with 7 bases in between that match TRBD1. This TCR was recovered from a female donor with multiple sclerosis, enrolled in a pregnancy study. This specimen consisted of CD4+ T cells from peripheral blood mononuclear cells, obtained in the third trimester of pregnancy. The CDR3: CASSTGELETQYF. In nucleotides, the sequence is TGTGCCAGCAGTACAGGGGAACTGGAGACCCAGTACTTC.